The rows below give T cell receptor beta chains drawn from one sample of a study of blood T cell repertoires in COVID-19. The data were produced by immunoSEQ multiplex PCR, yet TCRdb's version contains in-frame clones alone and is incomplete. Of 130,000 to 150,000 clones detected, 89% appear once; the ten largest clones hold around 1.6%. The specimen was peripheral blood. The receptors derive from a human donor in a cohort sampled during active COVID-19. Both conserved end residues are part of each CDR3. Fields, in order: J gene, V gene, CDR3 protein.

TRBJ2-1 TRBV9 CASSVSTTSERPYNEQFF
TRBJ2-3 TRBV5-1 CASSLGEGSPDTQYF
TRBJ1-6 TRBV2 CASSGGHLNSPLHF
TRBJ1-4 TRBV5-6 CASSRSDRVWEKLFF
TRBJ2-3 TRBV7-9 CATTGGGVSDTQYF
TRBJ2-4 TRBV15 CATSRDRGGKNIQYF
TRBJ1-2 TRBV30 CAWSGGDYGYTF
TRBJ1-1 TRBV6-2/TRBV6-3 CASSFGTGTEAFF
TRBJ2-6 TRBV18 CASSPTGQGLAGANVLTF
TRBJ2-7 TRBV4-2 CASSQDSSYEQYF
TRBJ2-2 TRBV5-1 CASSSAGGGELFF
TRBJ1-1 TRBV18 CASSDPQGGNTEAFF
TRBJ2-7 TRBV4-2 CASSQDRTGREYEQYF
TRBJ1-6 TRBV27 CASSPPDRVSPLHF
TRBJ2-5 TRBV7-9 CASSFPAFTEETQYF
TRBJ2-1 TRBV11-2 CASSVYREATMKQFF
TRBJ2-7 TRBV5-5 CASSFSGALYEQYF
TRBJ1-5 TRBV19 CASSISDSQPQHF
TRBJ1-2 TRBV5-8 CASSWGGTWDIVRYGYTF
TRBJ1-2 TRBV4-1 CASSHDSRGPIGYGYTF
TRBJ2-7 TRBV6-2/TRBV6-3 CASSYSPGLRDEQYF
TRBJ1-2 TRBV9 CASSVIDRGDYGYTF
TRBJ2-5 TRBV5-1 CASSLGGNQETQYF
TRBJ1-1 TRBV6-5 CASWAPAGGAEAFF
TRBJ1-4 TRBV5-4 CASSLGGSLNEKLFF
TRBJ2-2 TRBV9 CASSAGLVNTGELFF
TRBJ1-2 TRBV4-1 CASSQEYRQGAVGYTF
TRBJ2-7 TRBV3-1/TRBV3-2 CASSLSPAGEQYF
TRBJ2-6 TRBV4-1 CASSQGISGANVLTF
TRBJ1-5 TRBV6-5 CASGDYSNQPQHF
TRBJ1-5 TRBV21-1 CASSRGQVPGPQHF
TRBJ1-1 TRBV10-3 CAISEFRGDTEAFF
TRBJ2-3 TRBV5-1 CASSLERGGTDTQYF
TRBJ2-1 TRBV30 CAWSVSGGWDEQFF
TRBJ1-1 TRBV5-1 CASSLGTGGWTEAFF
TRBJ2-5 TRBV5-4 CASSRGTGSRKETQYF
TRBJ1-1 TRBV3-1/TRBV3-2 CASSQAAGFTEAFF
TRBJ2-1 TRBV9 CASSPHRGQGRNEQFF
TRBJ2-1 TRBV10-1 CAIIHLTSWSYNEQFF
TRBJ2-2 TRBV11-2 CASSYPGTSAGELFF
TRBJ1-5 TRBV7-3 CASSLTAGEPQHF
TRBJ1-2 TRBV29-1 CSVDDRTTNYGYTF
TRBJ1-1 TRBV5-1 CASSLEVRGTEAFF
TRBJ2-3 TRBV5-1 CASSPMRFGTVSSTDTQYF
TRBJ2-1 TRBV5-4 CASSFTTDSDNEQFF
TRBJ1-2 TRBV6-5 CASRPPQEPTAGYTF